These 16 T cell receptor beta chains were all obtained from the same sample, sequenced in a study of graft-versus-host responses after intestinal transplantation. The protocol was immunoSEQ multiplex PCR, while the TCRdb copy is restricted to in-frame clones and leaves out a portion. Of more than 70,000 clones listed, about four fifths are singletons. Their cognate antigens are unknown. The specimen was unstimulated CD4+ T cells sorted from spleen or lymph node cells, collected before intestinal transplant. The source of these receptors is a human donor who received an intestinal transplant.

The rearrangement links TRBV15 to TRBJ1-5, with D perhaps matching TRBD1 (6 bases). Trimming shortened V by 1 base and J by 0 bases, and 16 bases separated the two germline ends. Germline V CDR1 and CDR2: LNHNV, YYDKDF (reference sequence). CDR3 length: 18 residues. CDR3 in amino acids: CATSRALTGFDSNQPQHF. CDR3 nucleotides: TGTGCCACCAGCAGAGCACTTACAGGGTTTGATAGCAATCAGCCCCAGCATTTT.

V gene TRBV5-6 combines with J gene TRBJ1-1; 10 nucleotides agree with TRBD1. This CDR3 comprises 14 residues. Germline loops: CDR1 SGHDT, CDR2 YYEEEE. After removal of 4 bases from V and 5 bases from J, the junction contained 5 bases not matched to a gene. The CDR3 coding sequence is TGTGCCAGCAGCGCCGACAGGGGGCTAACTGAAGCTTTCTTT. Protein: CASSADRGLTEAFF.

The chain employs TRBV7-2 and TRBJ1-6, with 8 bases fitting TRBD1. The CDR3 contains 15 residues. Trimming took 8 bases from V and 7 from J; bases not matched to a gene: 10. Germline CDR1 SGHTA, CDR2 FQGNSA. DNA for the CDR3: TGTGCCAGCGGAAAAAAGGGACAGGCCAATTCACCCCTCCACTTT. Translated, it gives CASGKKGQANSPLHF.

The chain is built from TRBV7-4 and TRBJ1-5; D may be TRBD1 (6 bases). The length of the CDR3 is 15 residues. The V gene lost 4 bases and the J gene lost 3 bases, with 13 bases spanning the gap. From germline, CDR1 is SGHVT and CDR2 SQSDAQ. The CDR3 is CASSSQDSLNQPQHF. CDR3 DNA: TGTGCCAGCAGCTCCCAGGACAGTCTCAATCAGCCCCAGCATTTT.

This CDR3 reads CASSLYRRYGVQFF. CDR3 DNA sequence: TGTGCCAGCAGTTTATACAGGAGATATGGGGTGCAGTTCTTC. The chain employs TRBV28 and TRBJ2-1; perhaps TRBD1 as D (5 bases). CDR1 and CDR2 (germline): MDHEN, SYDVKM. The V gene lost 1 base and the J gene lost 12 bases, with 16 bases spanning the gap. The CDR3 is 14 residues long.

The genes are TRBV15 and TRBJ2-7, with 9 bases that match TRBD1. This CDR3 contains 15 residues. Germline-derived CDR1 and CDR2 are LNHNV and YYDKDF (reference sequence). Trimming at V came to 0 bases and at J to 3 bases, leaving 3 bases not matched to a gene. CDR3 sequence: CATSREGQGRYEQYF. DNA for the CDR3: TGTGCCACCAGCAGAGAGGGACAGGGTCGCTACGAGCAGTACTTC.

V is TRBV21-1 and J is TRBJ1-1. TRBV21-1 is a recognized pseudogene. The CDR3 contains 13 residues. CDR3 coding DNA: TGTGCCAGCAGTAAACGCCAGACTTTGCAAGCTTTCTTT. It encodes CASSKRQTLQAFF.

This rearrangement joins TRBV2 to TRBJ2-5, with 9 bases matching TRBD1. In germline, CDR1 is SNHLY, CDR2 FYNNEI. Trimming removed 5 bases from V and 2 bases from J; junction bases left unmatched: 6. The CDR3 length is 15 residues. This CDR3 is CASSTGQGLQETQYF. The CDR3 bases are TGTGCCAGCAGTACGGGACAGGGACTACAAGAGACCCAGTACTTC.

The chain recombines TRBV7-9 with TRBJ1-1, with TRBD1 identical over 7 bases. Germline CDR1 reads SEHNR; CDR2 reads FQNEAQ (reference sequence). The CDR3 consists of 15 residues. Trimming removed 1 base from V and 4 bases from J; junction bases left unmatched: 6. The CDR3 DNA sequence: TGTGCCAGCAGCTTAGGCGCCTCAGGGGGCACTGAAGCTTTCTTT. The encoded protein is CASSLGASGGTEAFF.

DNA for the CDR3: TGCAGTGCGCGACAGGGTCCCGAGCAGTACTTC. Translation: CSARQGPEQYF. This rearrangement joins TRBV20-1 to TRBJ2-7; 7 bases line up with TRBD1. CDR1 is DFQATT, CDR2 SNEGSKA, per germline (reference sequence). The CDR3 totals 11 residues. Losses at the gene ends were 6 bases for V and 6 bases for J; bases not matched to a gene: 5.

The gene calls are TRBV2 and TRBJ2-5, with TRBD1 matching over 11 bases. This CDR3 has 14 amino acids. With 5 bases clipped from V and 5 bases from J, the junction kept 4 bases outside the gene matches. Germline values: CDR1 SNHLY, CDR2 FYNNEI. The chain's CDR3 is CASSPGQGEETQYF. CDR3 bases: TGTGCCAGCAGTCCGGGACAGGGGGAGGAGACCCAGTACTTC. Complete variable domain (other parts from reference TRBV2 and TRBJ2-5): EPEVTQTPSHQVTQMGQEVILRCVPISNHLYFYWYRQILGQKVEFLVSFYNNEISEKSEIFDDQFSVERPDGSNFTLKIRSTKLEDSAMYFCASSPGQGEETQYFGPGTRLLVL.

Turning to this clone: Other DNA sequences from this sample encode an identical CDR3 as well. This rearrangement joins TRBV29-1 to TRBJ1-2, with 9 positions matching TRBD1. The CDR3 loop spans 12 amino acids. Trimming removed 6 bases from V and 4 bases from J; junction bases left unmatched: 3. Germline CDR1 reads SQVTM; CDR2 reads ANQGSEA. In DNA form, the CDR3 reads TGCAGCGTCGGGACAGGGCTCTATGGCTACACCTTC. Translation gives CSVGTGLYGYTF.

V and J are TRBV23-1 and TRBJ2-1; possibly TRBD2 for D (5 bases). TRBV23-1 is marked as an open reading frame, function uncertain. This CDR3 has 14 residues. Trimming removed 4 bases from V and 14 bases from J, with 21 bases in between. CDR3 DNA sequence: TGCGCCAGCAGTCCACCGAGACTACTAGTAGGTGAGTTCTTC. Amino acid sequence: CASSPPRLLVGEFF.

The rearrangement joins TRBV19 to TRBJ1-5, with 8 bases that match TRBD1. V lost 6 bases to trimming and J lost 1 base; unmatched junction nucleotides: 8. The CDR3 contains 16 residues. The V gene's germline CDR1 is LNHDA and CDR2 SQIVND (reference sequence). Written as DNA, the CDR3 is TGTGCCAGTAGCAGACTATCAGGGGGCAGCAATCAGCCCCAGCATTTT. This sequence encodes CASSRLSGGSNQPQHF.

The chain has TRBV5-6 and TRBJ2-1; 11 nucleotides align to TRBD2. The CDR3 extends over 15 amino acids. Germline lookup yields CDR1 SGHDT and CDR2 YYEEEE. Unmatched junction bases numbered 10, after V lost 3 bases and J lost 11 bases. In nucleotides, the CDR3 is TGTGCCAGCAGCTCCGGGACTAGCGGCTTCCATAAGCAGTTCTTC. Translated: CASSSGTSGFHKQFF.

The chain carries TRBV6-5 and TRBJ2-7; 11 nucleotides line up with TRBD2. V gave up 0 bases and J gave up 5 bases; unmatched junction bases: 3. Looked up from germline, CDR1 is MNHEY and CDR2 is SVGAGI. The CDR3 has 15 residues. The chain's CDR3 is CASSYSLAGAHEQYF. The DNA of the CDR3 is TGTGCCAGCAGTTACTCACTAGCGGGAGCACACGAGCAGTACTTC.